This T cell receptor (beta chain) comes out of a study of long-term antiretroviral therapy in people with HIV. As for the study in general: Some samples came about a decade before the 2015 immediate-ART recommendation, and these were the earliest.

Participants who had HIV were, without exception, treated in the United States. The run of the v3.0 immunoSEQ assay was at survey level. Method: immunoSEQ multiplex PCR; TCRdb's copy keeps in-frame clones and lacks some. Counted here are around 35,000 clones, around 80% occurring once; the ten biggest clones make up around 8%. Study-wide points: Spans of CDR3 length were tighter for HIV repertoires than for controls.

The V and J ends lost 3 bases and 3 bases respectively, with 9 bases between them. Germline CDR1 is SNHLY and CDR2 is FYNNEI. This CDR3 is built from 13 residues. As for this clone: The antigen is not known.

V gene TRBV2 combines with J gene TRBJ2-7; D ambiguous. The TCR was taken from a woman in her 50s with HIV. The source was unsorted PBMCs, collected 3.1 years after starting antiretroviral therapy. CDR3 sequence (DNA): TGTGCCAGCAGTGACGGATCATTCTACGAGCAGTACTTC. Its protein is CASSDGSFYEQYF. Using reference TRBV2 and TRBJ2-7 for the parts outside the CDR3, the full variable domain is EPEVTQTPSHQVTQMGQEVILRCVPISNHLYFYWYRQILGQKVEFLVSFYNNEISEKSEIFDDQFSVERPDGSNFTLKIRSTKLEDSAMYFCASSDGSFYEQYFGPGTRLTVT.